The rows below give T cell receptor beta chains drawn from one sample of a study of blood T cell repertoires in COVID-19. Method: immunoSEQ multiplex PCR; TCRdb's copy keeps in-frame clones and lacks some. The table shows 350,000 to 400,000 clones, with roughly nine tenths occurring only once. Sequences were obtained from PBMCs or T cells enriched from blood (not recorded which). Receptors were obtained from a man between 18 and 35 years old who had recovered from COVID-19. The CDR3 runs from the conserved cysteine through the conserved F or W. A D gene is named only where the DNA matches it firmly. Clone size is not always given. Where it is, it says once, few, many or a class for expanded clones.

v_gene: TRBV19; abundance: -; j_gene: TRBJ2-7; d_gene: TRBD1; CDR3nt: TGTGCCAGTAGTATAGGACAGGGGAGCTCCTACGAGCAGTACTTC; CDR3aa: CASSIGQGSSYEQYF
v_gene: TRBV6-6; abundance: -; j_gene: TRBJ2-7; d_gene: -; CDR3nt: TGTGCCAGCAGCGAGCAGGGTTACTACGAGCAGTACTTC; CDR3aa: CASSEQGYYEQYF
v_gene: TRBV7-9; abundance: -; j_gene: TRBJ1-1; d_gene: TRBD1; CDR3nt: TGTGCCAGCAGCTCGCACGCCGGGACAGCGAACACTGAAGCTTTCTTT; CDR3aa: CASSSHAGTANTEAFF
v_gene: TRBV7-3; abundance: -; j_gene: TRBJ1-1; d_gene: -; CDR3nt: TGTGCCAGCAGCTCCTATATGAACACTGAAGCTTTCTTT; CDR3aa: CASSSYMNTEAFF
v_gene: TRBV15; abundance: -; j_gene: TRBJ2-5; d_gene: TRBD2; CDR3nt: TGTGCCACCAGCAGATCCCGGGAGGATACGAACCAAGAGACCCAGTACTTC; CDR3aa: CATSRSREDTNQETQYF
v_gene: TRBV4-2; abundance: -; j_gene: TRBJ2-7; d_gene: TRBD1; CDR3nt: TGTGCCAGCAGCCAAGGGTACACAGGGGACGGCGAGCAGTACTTC; CDR3aa: CASSQGYTGDGEQYF
v_gene: TRBV30; abundance: -; j_gene: TRBJ2-1; d_gene: -; CDR3nt: TGTGCCTGGAGGGGAGTGCGGGAGCAGTTCTTC; CDR3aa: CAWRGVREQFF
v_gene: TRBV27; abundance: -; j_gene: TRBJ1-5; d_gene: -; CDR3nt: TGTGCCAGCAGACGAGGCCAGGGGCATCAGCCCCAGCATTTT; CDR3aa: CASRRGQGHQPQHF
v_gene: TRBV29-1; abundance: -; j_gene: TRBJ1-4; d_gene: -; CDR3nt: TGCAGCGTGGGGTTTTCGAAGGGGAATGAAAAACTGTTTTTT; CDR3aa: CSVGFSKGNEKLFF
v_gene: TRBV6-2/TRBV6-3; abundance: once; j_gene: TRBJ1-5; d_gene: -; CDR3nt: TGTGCCAGCAGCTCGTATAGCAATCAGCCCCAGCATTTT; CDR3aa: CASSSYSNQPQHF
v_gene: TRBV4-1; abundance: -; j_gene: TRBJ2-7; d_gene: -; CDR3nt: TGCGCCAGCAGCCTTCCAGGCGGGACCTCCTACGAGCAGTACTTC; CDR3aa: CASSLPGGTSYEQYF
v_gene: TRBV2; abundance: -; j_gene: TRBJ1-1; d_gene: -; CDR3nt: TGTGCCAGCAGCTCCCGGGACATGAACACTGAAGCTTTCTTT; CDR3aa: CASSSRDMNTEAFF
v_gene: TRBV27; abundance: -; j_gene: TRBJ1-1; d_gene: -; CDR3nt: TGTGCCAGCAGTTTGGGACTGGGGAACTTTGAAGCTTTCTTT; CDR3aa: CASSLGLGNFEAFF
v_gene: TRBV28; abundance: once; j_gene: TRBJ2-2; d_gene: -; CDR3nt: TGTGCCAGCAGTTTTTACCCCGGAGGCGGGGAGCTGTTTTTT; CDR3aa: CASSFYPGGGELFF
v_gene: TRBV2; abundance: few; j_gene: TRBJ2-7; d_gene: -; CDR3nt: TGTGCCAGCAGTGAGGACTTTTCCGGCGAGCAGTACTTC; CDR3aa: CASSEDFSGEQYF
v_gene: TRBV3-1/TRBV3-2; abundance: -; j_gene: TRBJ1-1; d_gene: -; CDR3nt: TGTGCCAGCACCCTGGAGCCGGGGAACACTGAAGCTTTCTTT; CDR3aa: CASTLEPGNTEAFF
v_gene: TRBV2; abundance: -; j_gene: TRBJ1-2; d_gene: TRBD1; CDR3nt: TGTGCCAGGAGAAAAGGACAGGGAGGTTATGGCTACACCTTC; CDR3aa: CARRKGQGGYGYTF
v_gene: TRBV4-2; abundance: -; j_gene: TRBJ2-7; d_gene: -; CDR3nt: TGTGCCAGCAGCCAAGATCCAGTATCCGCTGCCTACGAGCAGTACTTC; CDR3aa: CASSQDPVSAAYEQYF
v_gene: TRBV28; abundance: -; j_gene: TRBJ1-5; d_gene: TRBD1; CDR3nt: TGTGCCAGCAGCCGTAGGACAGGGGGCCAGCATTTT; CDR3aa: CASSRRTGGQHF
v_gene: TRBV27; abundance: -; j_gene: TRBJ2-6; d_gene: -; CDR3nt: TGTGCCAGCAGTTTCCATGGGGCTCTCTCTGGGGCCAACGTCCTGACTTTC; CDR3aa: CASSFHGALSGANVLTF
v_gene: TRBV28; abundance: -; j_gene: TRBJ1-2; d_gene: TRBD1; CDR3nt: TGTGCCAGCACTTCCAGGACAGGGAGGAATTTCGGTGGGGGCTACACCTTC; CDR3aa: CASTSRTGRNFGGGYTF
v_gene: TRBV30; abundance: -; j_gene: TRBJ2-7; d_gene: -; CDR3nt: TGTGCCTGGACAACTCATCGACAAAAGGCCTACGAGCAGTACTTC; CDR3aa: CAWTTHRQKAYEQYF
v_gene: TRBV6-5; abundance: -; j_gene: TRBJ2-7; d_gene: -; CDR3nt: TGTGCCAGCGAAGTGAGAGGTACCTACGAGCAGTACTTC; CDR3aa: CASEVRGTYEQYF
v_gene: TRBV5-5; abundance: -; j_gene: TRBJ1-3; d_gene: TRBD1; CDR3nt: TGTGCCAGCAGCCGAAGGGACAGGGGGGCCAGCTCTGGAAACACCATATATTTT; CDR3aa: CASSRRDRGASSGNTIYF
v_gene: TRBV9; abundance: -; j_gene: TRBJ1-3; d_gene: -; CDR3nt: TGTGCCAGCAGCGTAGTTCCGGGAAAGAGCTCTGGAAACACCATATATTTT; CDR3aa: CASSVVPGKSSGNTIYF
v_gene: TRBV13; abundance: -; j_gene: TRBJ2-5; d_gene: -; CDR3nt: TGTGCCAGCAGCTTACCGTTTGGGGACAAAGACGAAGAGACCCAGTACTTC; CDR3aa: CASSLPFGDKDEETQYF
v_gene: TRBV7-2; abundance: -; j_gene: TRBJ2-7; d_gene: TRBD1; CDR3nt: TGTGCCAGCAGTGGGACAGCTACTTCCTACGAGCAGTACTTC; CDR3aa: CASSGTATSYEQYF
v_gene: TRBV5-1; abundance: once; j_gene: TRBJ2-6; d_gene: -; CDR3nt: TGCGCCAGCAGTTTTCAGGGGTCTGGGGCCAACGTCCTGACTTTC; CDR3aa: CASSFQGSGANVLTF
v_gene: TRBV10-3; abundance: -; j_gene: TRBJ1-2; d_gene: TRBD1; CDR3nt: TGTGCCATCAGTGAGTCTCAAGGACAGGGGGCATATGGCTACACCTTC; CDR3aa: CAISESQGQGAYGYTF
v_gene: TRBV12-3/TRBV12-4; abundance: -; j_gene: TRBJ1-2; d_gene: TRBD1; CDR3nt: TGTGCCAGCAGTCTACAGGGGGCGGGGGGCTACACCTTC; CDR3aa: CASSLQGAGGYTF
v_gene: TRBV5-1; abundance: -; j_gene: TRBJ1-1; d_gene: -; CDR3nt: TGCGCCAGCAGCTTCCAGGGGCGCGAAGCTTTCTTT; CDR3aa: CASSFQGREAFF
v_gene: TRBV5-1; abundance: -; j_gene: TRBJ2-3; d_gene: TRBD2; CDR3nt: TGCGCCAGCAGCTTGGGGACCTCGAGCGGGGGGACCACAGATACGCAGTATTTT; CDR3aa: CASSLGTSSGGTTDTQYF
v_gene: TRBV29-1; abundance: -; j_gene: TRBJ1-3; d_gene: -; CDR3nt: TGCAGCGTTGAAGCAGGCATTGGAAACACCATATATTTT; CDR3aa: CSVEAGIGNTIYF
v_gene: TRBV5-4; abundance: -; j_gene: TRBJ1-3; d_gene: TRBD1; CDR3nt: TGTGCCAGCAGCACAGGACAGGGATTAAATGGAAACACCATATATTTT; CDR3aa: CASSTGQGLNGNTIYF
v_gene: TRBV2; abundance: -; j_gene: TRBJ2-5; d_gene: TRBD2; CDR3nt: TGTGCCAGCAGTGAAGCGCTTAGCGGGAGGGAGACCCAGTACTTC; CDR3aa: CASSEALSGRETQYF
v_gene: TRBV19; abundance: -; j_gene: TRBJ1-1; d_gene: -; CDR3nt: TGTGCCAGTAGTATAGCCCCAGAGAACACTGAAGCTTTCTTT; CDR3aa: CASSIAPENTEAFF
v_gene: TRBV29-1; abundance: -; j_gene: TRBJ1-3; d_gene: -; CDR3nt: TGCAGCGTTATTCAGGCCTCCTCTGGAAACACCATATATTTT; CDR3aa: CSVIQASSGNTIYF
v_gene: TRBV29-1; abundance: once; j_gene: TRBJ1-2; d_gene: -; CDR3nt: TGCAGCGCCCAGGTTTGGACGGGGGACTATGGCTACACCTTC; CDR3aa: CSAQVWTGDYGYTF
v_gene: TRBV10-3; abundance: -; j_gene: TRBJ1-5; d_gene: -; CDR3nt: TGTGCCATCAGTGAGTCCGGGGGGGACCAGCCCCAGCATTTT; CDR3aa: CAISESGGDQPQHF
v_gene: TRBV21-1; abundance: -; j_gene: TRBJ2-7; d_gene: -; CDR3nt: TGTGCCAGCAGCATTGGGACTAGCGCGAACCCCATCTACGAGCAGTACTTC; CDR3aa: CASSIGTSANPIYEQYF
v_gene: TRBV14; abundance: -; j_gene: TRBJ1-1; d_gene: -; CDR3nt: TGTGCCAGCAGCCAAGGTCCACAGGGGAACACTGAAGCTTTCTTT; CDR3aa: CASSQGPQGNTEAFF
v_gene: TRBV7-4; abundance: -; j_gene: TRBJ1-2; d_gene: TRBD1; CDR3nt: TGTGCCAGCAGACTTATGAACAGGGGGCCAAACTATGGCTACACCTTC; CDR3aa: CASRLMNRGPNYGYTF
v_gene: TRBV3-1/TRBV3-2; abundance: -; j_gene: TRBJ2-5; d_gene: -; CDR3nt: TGTGCCAGCAGCCAAGAGAGGCTAGCACGGGAGACCCAGTACTTC; CDR3aa: CASSQERLARETQYF
v_gene: TRBV27; abundance: -; j_gene: TRBJ2-7; d_gene: TRBD2; CDR3nt: TGTGCCAGCAGTATCCGGACTAGCGGTACCTACGAGCAGTACTTC; CDR3aa: CASSIRTSGTYEQYF
v_gene: TRBV7-3; abundance: -; j_gene: TRBJ2-1; d_gene: TRBD2; CDR3nt: TGTGCCAGCAGCTGGGGACTAGCGGGTTTATACAATGAGCAGTTCTTC; CDR3aa: CASSWGLAGLYNEQFF
v_gene: TRBV19; abundance: -; j_gene: TRBJ2-7; d_gene: TRBD1; CDR3nt: TGTGCCAGTAGTTCCCCCCCCGGGGACAGGGGGCGCGAGCAGTACTTC; CDR3aa: CASSSPPGDRGREQYF